These 6 T cell receptor beta chains were sequenced from one sample in a study of blood T cell repertoires in COVID-19. Only in-frame clones appear in the TCRdb table, and some are missing; sequencing was by immunoSEQ multiplex PCR. The repertoire has some 300,000 clones, under 90% of them found once; the top ten carry 1.5% to 2%. The sequencing input was PBMCs or T cells enriched from blood (not recorded which). The receptor source for this set is a woman aged 40 to 50 who had recovered from COVID-19.

The CDR3 DNA follows: TGCGCCAGCAGCCCATACAGGGGGAACACTGAAGCTTTCTTT. This sequence encodes CASSPYRGNTEAFF. V gene TRBV5-1 combines with J gene TRBJ1-1; 7 nucleotides line up with TRBD1. With V trimmed by 4 bases and J by 1 base, 4 bases remained unmatched. Germline V gene sequence: CDR1 SGHRS, CDR2 YFSETQ. The CDR3 covers 14 residues.

This sequence joins TRBV7-3 and TRBJ2-5; 11 bases fit TRBD2. V lost 5 bases and J lost 4; bases outside the gene matches: 6. The CDR3 contains 15 residues. The V gene's germline CDR1 is SGHTA and CDR2 FQGTGA. The CDR3 region is CASSVAGGRRETQYF. In nucleotides, the CDR3 is TGTGCCAGCAGCGTAGCGGGGGGGCGACGAGAGACCCAGTACTTC.

The CDR3 reads CASSLGQQTEAFF. The DNA of the CDR3 is TGCGCCAGCAGCTTGGGACAGCAAACTGAAGCTTTCTTT. V gene TRBV5-1 combines with J gene TRBJ1-1; D is perhaps TRBD1 (5 bases). The germline CDR1 and CDR2 sequences are SGHRS and YFSETQ. The CDR3 totals 13 residues. Trimming removed 0 bases from V and 5 bases from J, with 8 bases in between.

The rearrangement uses TRBV7-9 and TRBJ2-1; D possibly corresponds to TRBD2 (5 bases). Trimming stripped 3 bases from V and 5 bases from J, with 20 bases between. Germline CDR1 and CDR2: SEHNR and FQNEAQ (reference sequence). The length of the CDR3 is 17 residues. The DNA of the CDR3 is TGTGCCAGCAGCTTCAAACAACTCACCCTCGGGAACAATGAGCAGTTCTTC. Protein sequence: CASSFKQLTLGNNEQFF.

This clone appeared once. The chain joins TRBV2 to TRBJ1-3; 8 bases are shared with TRBD1. J lost 4 bases, V lost 6 bases, and 5 bases had no gene match. Germline assignment: CDR1 SNHLY and CDR2 FYNNEI. This CDR3 has 14 residues. The CDR3 here is CASSAGQEGNTIYF. The CDR3 DNA reads as TGTGCCAGCAGCGCGGGACAGGAGGGAAACACCATATATTTT.

The chain couples TRBV19 to TRBJ1-4; 8 nucleotides match TRBD1. With V trimmed by 2 bases and J by 5 bases, 19 bases remained unmatched. This CDR3 spans 20 amino acids. Germline V gene lookup returns CDR1 LNHDA and CDR2 SQIVND (reference sequence). CDR3 DNA sequence: TGTGCCAGTAGTATATCTTCAAACCGTCAAATCGGGACAGGAAATGAAAAACTGTTTTTT. The encoded protein is CASSISSNRQIGTGNEKLFF.